These 18 T cell receptor beta chains were sequenced from one sample in a study of blood T cell repertoires in COVID-19. Measured with immunoSEQ multiplex PCR; TCRdb has only the in-frame clones, and not every one. The sample includes fewer than 65,000 clones, about 77% of them seen just once. Sequencing used peripheral blood. The origin of the receptors is a human donor in a cohort sampled during active COVID-19.

The chain has TRBV2 and TRBJ2-5; D is uncertain. This CDR3 is 12 amino acids long. Trimming removed 5 bases at V and 4 bases at J, with 8 bases between. CDR1 and CDR2 from the germline V gene are SNHLY and FYNNEI. Here the CDR3 DNA reads TGTGCCAGCAGTTGGAGCCTAGAGACCCAGTACTTC. Its protein is CASSWSLETQYF.

The chain uses TRBV11-2 and TRBJ1-2; D is ambiguous. The CDR3 has 12 residues. V lost 5 bases to trimming and J lost 8 bases, with 12 bases between them. Germline-derived CDR1 and CDR2 are SGHAT and FQNNGV. CDR3 DNA: TGTGCCAGCAGCCCAAGCCCGAAGGGCTACACCTTC. Encoded protein: CASSPSPKGYTF. Using reference TRBV11-2 and TRBJ1-2 for the parts outside the CDR3, the full variable domain is EAGVAQSPRYKIIEKRQSVAFWCNPISGHATLYWYQQILGQGPKLLIQFQNNGVVDDSQLPKDRFSAERLKGVDSTLKIQPAKLEDSAVYLCASSPSPKGYTFGSGTRLTVV.

The sample holds a few counts of this clone. The chain is built from TRBV6-5 and TRBJ2-7, with a weak D call TRBD2 (5 bases). CDR3 size: 13 residues. V lost 5 bases and J lost 7, with 15 bases in between. The V gene's germline CDR1 is MNHEY and CDR2 SVGAGI. This chain's CDR3 is CASSPGLSREQYF. DNA of the CDR3: TGTGCCAGCAGTCCTGGACTCAGCAGGGAGCAGTACTTC.

The J gene is TRBJ1-2, the V gene TRBV18, with D possibly TRBD1 on 5 matching bases. The ends were cut back, 6 bases at V and 4 bases at J, with 21 bases in the middle. The CDR3 runs to 16 residues. Germline loops: CDR1 KGHSH, CDR2 LQKENI. The CDR3 region has the DNA TGTGCCAGCTCTATATCGGAGGGGCTCAGACCCTATGGCTACACCTTC. The encoded protein is CASSISEGLRPYGYTF.

The CDR3 is CASKGGTDAYNEQFF. The CDR3 nucleotides read TGTGCCAGCAAAGGTGGGACTGACGCCTACAATGAGCAGTTCTTC. The chain has TRBV2 and TRBJ2-1; maybe TRBD2 (6 bases). The CDR3 length is 15 residues. Germline assignment: CDR1 SNHLY and CDR2 FYNNEI. The V end was cut by 7 bases, the J end by 2 bases, with 15 bases between.

V gene TRBV6-5 combines with J gene TRBJ2-1; 12 positions agree with TRBD2. J was trimmed by 15 bases and V by 7 bases; bases with no gene match: 13. The V gene's germline CDR1 is MNHEY and CDR2 SVGAGI. CDR3 length equals 14 residues. CDR3 sequence (DNA): TGTGCCAGCAAAAGAAGCGAGACTAGCGGGAGAATGTTCTTC. It codes for CASKRSETSGRMFF.

The chain has TRBV20-1 and TRBJ2-7; perhaps TRBD1 as D (5 bases). The CDR3 spans 11 residues. CDR1 and CDR2 from the germline V gene are DFQATT and SNEGSKA (reference sequence). The V and J ends lost 6 bases and 6 bases respectively, with 12 bases between them. Written as DNA, the CDR3 is TGCAGTGCCGCCGACAGCCGCGAGCAGTACTTC. Its protein product is CSAADSREQYF.

This clone was counted a single time. The chain recombines TRBV5-5 with TRBJ1-2; D gene uncertain. The CDR3 is made up of 15 amino acids. The V gene's germline CDR1 is SGHKS and CDR2 YYEKEE (reference sequence). Trimming cost V 4 bases and J 3 bases, with 16 bases left between them. The CDR3 loop is CASSHTVRADYGYTF. CDR3 nucleotides: TGTGCCAGCAGCCATACAGTGAGGGCTGACTATGGCTACACCTTC.

The V gene is TRBV11-2, the J gene TRBJ2-5, with 7 bases identical to TRBD1. The CDR3 has 15 residues. Trimming took 3 bases from V and 4 from J; bases not matched to a gene: 8. Germline V gene data show CDR1 as SGHAT and CDR2 as FQNNGV. CDR3 DNA sequence: TGTGCCAGCAGCTTCAACAGGGGTGGGGCAGAGACCCAGTACTTC. This codes for CASSFNRGGAETQYF.

V gene TRBV2 combines with J gene TRBJ2-7, with TRBD1 matching 9 bases. Germline-derived CDR1 and CDR2 are SNHLY and FYNNEI. V lost 7 bases, J lost 4 bases, and 8 bases stayed unmatched. This CDR3 contains 14 residues. The CDR3 loop is CASKEQGAGYEQYF. Here the CDR3 DNA reads TGTGCCAGCAAGGAACAGGGGGCGGGATACGAGCAGTACTTC. Full variable domain (missing parts from reference TRBV2 and TRBJ2-7): EPEVTQTPSHQVTQMGQEVILRCVPISNHLYFYWYRQILGQKVEFLVSFYNNEISEKSEIFDDQFSVERPDGSNFTLKIRSTKLEDSAMYFCASKEQGAGYEQYFGPGTRLTVT.

Ten or more counts support this clone. V usage is TRBV6-2 or TRBV6-3 and J usage is TRBJ2-7; 11 bases are shared with TRBD2. Trimming at V came to 6 bases and at J to 3 bases, leaving 1 base not matched to a gene. Germline V gene data show CDR1 as MNHEY and CDR2 as SVGEGT. CDR3 length: 13 residues. The CDR3 coding sequence is TGTGCCAGCAGCCTAGCGGGGGGCTACGAGCAGTACTTC. As protein: CASSLAGGYEQYF.

The chain couples TRBV3-1 (or the pseudogene TRBV3-2) to TRBJ2-5; 8 bases line up with TRBD1. The V and J ends lost 1 base and 5 bases, in that order; junction bases with no gene match: 6. The CDR3 runs to 15 residues. Germline CDR1 and CDR2: LGHDT and YNNKEL (reference sequence). DNA for the CDR3: TGTGCCAGCAGCCAAGCCCGGACAGGGAGGGAGACCCAGTACTTC. This sequence encodes CASSQARTGRETQYF.

Only a few counts were recorded for this clone. J is TRBJ2-7 and V is TRBV28; perhaps TRBD1 as D (5 bases). Trimming cost V 5 bases and J 4 bases, with 9 bases left between them. This CDR3 is built from 12 residues. Germline V gives CDR1 MDHEN, CDR2 SYDVKM. CDR3 coding DNA: TGTGCCAGCAGTCCCGACAGATACGAGCAGTACTTC. Its translation is CASSPDRYEQYF. Variable domain in full (rest from reference TRBV28 and TRBJ2-7): DVKVTQSSRYLVKRTGEKVFLECVQDMDHENMFWYRQDPGLGLRLIYFSYDVKMKEKGDIPEGYSVSREKKERFSLILESASTNQTSMYLCASSPDRYEQYFGPGTRLTVT.

The genes are TRBV4-1 and TRBJ2-2; 12 bases are shared with TRBD1. Germline CDR1 and CDR2: MGHRA and YSYEKL. This CDR3 is built from 19 residues. The J segment lost 3 bases and the V segment lost 0 bases, leaving 8 bases of the junction unmatched. The CDR3 region is CASSQEGPGTGGYTGELFF. The CDR3, as DNA: TGCGCCAGCAGCCAAGAAGGCCCCGGGACAGGGGGCTACACCGGGGAGCTGTTTTTT.

The chain joins TRBV7-9 to TRBJ2-3, with D unresolved. Germline CDR1 reads SEHNR; CDR2 reads FQNEAQ (reference sequence). This CDR3 is built from 12 residues. The V gene lost 3 bases and the J gene lost 5 bases, with 6 bases spanning the gap. As DNA, the CDR3 is TGTGCCAGCAGCTTTGCAGTAGATACGCAGTATTTT. Its translation: CASSFAVDTQYF. The variable domain in full, completed from reference TRBV7-9 and TRBJ2-3, reads DTGVSQNPRHKITKRGQNVTFRCDPISEHNRLYWYRQTLGQGPEFLTYFQNEAQLEKSRLLSDRFSAERPKGSFSTLEIQRTEQGDSAMYLCASSFAVDTQYFGPGTRLTVL.

The V call is TRBV5-1, the J call TRBJ2-2; D is possibly TRBD1 (6 bases). Germline V gene lookup returns CDR1 SGHRS and CDR2 YFSETQ. Trimming left V 5 bases short and J 2 bases short, with 7 bases between. The CDR3 runs to 13 residues. This CDR3 reads CASRDRNTGELFF. The CDR3 DNA follows: TGCGCCAGCAGGGACAGAAACACCGGGGAGCTGTTTTTT.

In this sample, this clone turned up once. The rearrangement links TRBV4-1 to TRBJ2-7; tentative D call: TRBD1 (6 bases). This CDR3 has 16 residues. Germline CDR1 reads MGHRA; CDR2 reads YSYEKL. V lost 3 bases to trimming and J lost 2 bases, with 17 bases between them. Here the CDR3 DNA reads TGCGCCAGCAGCCAGTCTACCGGGACACTAACCTACGAGCAGTACTTC. Amino acid sequence: CASSQSTGTLTYEQYF.

The genes are TRBV5-4 and TRBJ2-7, with TRBD1 matching 8 bases. The germline V gene has CDR1 SGHNT and CDR2 YYREEE (reference sequence). The CDR3 runs to 14 residues. V was clipped by 5 bases and J by 8 bases; unmatched bases: 12. The CDR3 region is CASSLPGQATKQYF. The CDR3 region has the DNA TGTGCCAGCAGTCTTCCGGGACAGGCTACGAAGCAGTACTTC.